These 12 T cell receptor beta chains originate from one sample sequenced in a study of STAT5B mutations in CD4+ large granular lymphocyte leukemia. Profiled with immunoSEQ multiplex PCR; TCRdb holds only in-frame clones, not every one. The sample lists tens of thousands of clones, roughly two thirds occurring once. The sequenced sample consisted of CD4+ T cells from blood buffy coats. These receptors were collected from a human donor in good health.

This clone came up a few times. The genes are TRBV28 and TRBJ1-2, with a weak D call TRBD1 (6 bases). Germline V lookup: CDR1 MDHEN, CDR2 SYDVKM. This CDR3 spans 11 amino acids. Trimming stripped 8 bases from V and 14 bases from J, with 18 bases between. The CDR3 coding sequence is TGTGCCAGCTCCCCACAGGGTAAGAAAACCTTC. Its protein is CASSPQGKKTF.

V gene TRBV18 combines with J gene TRBJ2-5; TRBD2 might be the D (6 bases). The CDR3 is made up of 15 amino acids. Germline V CDR1 and CDR2: KGHSH, LQKENI. V shed 3 bases and J shed 4 bases, with 15 bases lying between them. In DNA, the CDR3 is TGTGCCAGCTCACCCGGGGGAGGAAGAGGAGAGACCCAGTACTTC. Encoded protein: CASSPGGGRGETQYF.

This chain connects TRBV5-1 to TRBJ1-1; D call uncertain. CDR1 and CDR2 from the germline V gene are SGHRS and YFSETQ. Trimming took off 4 bases at V and 0 bases at J, with 13 bases between the two ends. This CDR3 has 15 amino acids. CDR3: CASSASRGLNTEAFF. The CDR3, as DNA: TGCGCCAGCAGCGCCAGTCGTGGGTTGAACACTGAAGCTTTCTTT.

This chain uses TRBV28 with TRBJ1-2; D not resolved. The CDR3 is made up of 11 amino acids. V dropped 7 bases and J dropped 2 bases, with 5 bases sitting between them. Per the germline V gene, CDR1 is MDHEN and CDR2 is SYDVKM. This CDR3 is CASTNNYGYTF. The CDR3, as DNA: TGTGCCAGCACAAACAACTATGGCTACACCTTC.

The rearrangement joins TRBV18 to TRBJ2-1, with TRBD1 as a possible D gene (5 bases). The CDR3 is 14 amino acids. The germline V gene encodes CDR1 KGHSH and CDR2 LQKENI. The V end was cut by 2 bases, the J end by 6 bases, with 11 bases between. This CDR3 reads CASSPGIGANEQFF. In DNA form, the CDR3 reads TGTGCCAGCTCACCAGGTATAGGGGCCAATGAGCAGTTCTTC.

The table lists this clone with a few counts. The chain employs TRBV7-2 and TRBJ1-2; a weak D match, TRBD1 (5 bases). Looked up from germline, CDR1 is SGHTA and CDR2 is FQGNSA. Trimming left V 4 bases short and J 2 bases short, with 11 bases between. This CDR3 has 14 amino acids. This CDR3 reads CASSSSDKNYGYTF. CDR3 DNA: TGTGCCAGCAGCTCATCGGACAAGAACTATGGCTACACCTTC.

This clone was counted a few times. This chain links TRBV30 with TRBJ1-1, with no clear D. CDR3 length equals 12 residues. Germline V lookup: CDR1 GTSNPN, CDR2 SVGIG (reference sequence). The V and J ends lost 1 base and 10 bases respectively, with 13 bases between them. CDR3 sequence: CAWSAQARLAFF. The CDR3 nucleotides are TGTGCCTGGAGTGCGCAGGCCCGGTTAGCTTTCTTT.

V usage is TRBV5-6 and J usage is TRBJ1-5; tentative D call: TRBD1 (5 bases). The V and J ends lost 3 bases and 4 bases respectively, with 8 bases between them. Germline V gene sequence: CDR1 SGHDT, CDR2 YYEEEE. The CDR3 extends over 13 amino acids. The chain's CDR3 is CASSSGTNQPQHF. The CDR3 DNA sequence: TGTGCCAGCAGCTCCGGGACTAATCAGCCCCAGCATTTT.

The chain combines TRBV6-5 with TRBJ2-6; D remains ambiguous. Germline loops: CDR1 MNHEY, CDR2 SVGAGI. This CDR3 has 13 residues. Trimming cost V 3 bases and J 4 bases, with 4 bases left between them. CDR3 sequence (DNA): TGTGCCAGCAGTTATGCGGGGGCCAACGTCCTGACTTTC. Residues: CASSYAGANVLTF.

This chain connects TRBV28 to TRBJ2-6; D gene unclear. Germline V gives CDR1 MDHEN, CDR2 SYDVKM. The V and J ends lost 3 bases and 4 bases respectively, with 4 bases between them. This CDR3 spans 13 amino acids. DNA of the CDR3: TGTGCCAGCAGTTTCAACGGGGCCAACGTCCTGACTTTC. Amino acids: CASSFNGANVLTF.

This clone came up a few times. The chain uses TRBV5-1 and TRBJ1-1; a possible D gene is TRBD1 (6 bases). Germline assignment: CDR1 SGHRS and CDR2 YFSETQ. V lost 6 bases and J lost 2, with 14 bases in between. The CDR3 runs 14 residues. The CDR3 DNA sequence: TGCGCCAGCAAGGGGGACTTTAGCAACACTGAAGCTTTCTTT. Translating it yields CASKGDFSNTEAFF.

The chain links TRBV30 to TRBJ2-3; D perhaps matches TRBD2 (5 bases). V was clipped by 0 bases and J by 5 bases, with 9 bases between them. This CDR3 contains 13 residues. CDR1 and CDR2 (germline): GTSNPN, SVGIG (reference sequence). The CDR3 DNA is TGTGCCTGGAGTGTTAGGACTCGAGATACGCAGTATTTT. Amino acids: CAWSVRTRDTQYF. The entire variable domain, with the rest obtained from reference TRBV30 and TRBJ2-3, is as follows: SQTIHQWPATLVQPVGSPLSLECTVEGTSNPNLYWYRQAAGRGLQLLFYSVGIGQISSEVPQNLSASRPQDRQFILSSKKLLLSDSGFYLCAWSVRTRDTQYFGPGTRLTVL.